The T cell receptor (beta chain) described here comes from a study of shared clonotypes between healthy human individuals. This clone occurred once. Researchers divided each subset's genomic DNA evenly across several immunoSEQ plates. Clones were sequenced by immunoSEQ multiplex PCR, and TCRdb holds only the in-frame ones, with some missing. This repertoire shows approximately 640,000 clones, roughly 70% found once; its top ten account for under 2%. CDR3 length equals 12 residues. V lost 5 bases and J lost 6, with 11 bases in between. Per germline, CDR1 SGHVS and CDR2 FQNEAQ. Material for sequencing was memory CD4+ T cells sorted from blood. The sample's subset: CD45RA-negative fraction. This TCR was sampled from a woman in her twenties or thirties in good health. The chain combines TRBV7-8 with TRBJ2-7; TRBD2 might be the D (5 bases). CDR3 sequence (DNA): TGTGCCAGCAGCCCCCGTGAGGGCGAGCAGTACTTC. It translates to CASSPREGEQYF. The full variable domain, rest sourced from reference TRBV7-8 and TRBJ2-7, is GAGVSQSPRYKVAKRGQDVALRCDPISGHVSLFWYQQALGQGPEFLTYFQNEAQLDKSGLPSDRFFAERPEGSVSTLKIQRTQQEDSAVYLCASSPREGEQYFGPGTRLTVT.